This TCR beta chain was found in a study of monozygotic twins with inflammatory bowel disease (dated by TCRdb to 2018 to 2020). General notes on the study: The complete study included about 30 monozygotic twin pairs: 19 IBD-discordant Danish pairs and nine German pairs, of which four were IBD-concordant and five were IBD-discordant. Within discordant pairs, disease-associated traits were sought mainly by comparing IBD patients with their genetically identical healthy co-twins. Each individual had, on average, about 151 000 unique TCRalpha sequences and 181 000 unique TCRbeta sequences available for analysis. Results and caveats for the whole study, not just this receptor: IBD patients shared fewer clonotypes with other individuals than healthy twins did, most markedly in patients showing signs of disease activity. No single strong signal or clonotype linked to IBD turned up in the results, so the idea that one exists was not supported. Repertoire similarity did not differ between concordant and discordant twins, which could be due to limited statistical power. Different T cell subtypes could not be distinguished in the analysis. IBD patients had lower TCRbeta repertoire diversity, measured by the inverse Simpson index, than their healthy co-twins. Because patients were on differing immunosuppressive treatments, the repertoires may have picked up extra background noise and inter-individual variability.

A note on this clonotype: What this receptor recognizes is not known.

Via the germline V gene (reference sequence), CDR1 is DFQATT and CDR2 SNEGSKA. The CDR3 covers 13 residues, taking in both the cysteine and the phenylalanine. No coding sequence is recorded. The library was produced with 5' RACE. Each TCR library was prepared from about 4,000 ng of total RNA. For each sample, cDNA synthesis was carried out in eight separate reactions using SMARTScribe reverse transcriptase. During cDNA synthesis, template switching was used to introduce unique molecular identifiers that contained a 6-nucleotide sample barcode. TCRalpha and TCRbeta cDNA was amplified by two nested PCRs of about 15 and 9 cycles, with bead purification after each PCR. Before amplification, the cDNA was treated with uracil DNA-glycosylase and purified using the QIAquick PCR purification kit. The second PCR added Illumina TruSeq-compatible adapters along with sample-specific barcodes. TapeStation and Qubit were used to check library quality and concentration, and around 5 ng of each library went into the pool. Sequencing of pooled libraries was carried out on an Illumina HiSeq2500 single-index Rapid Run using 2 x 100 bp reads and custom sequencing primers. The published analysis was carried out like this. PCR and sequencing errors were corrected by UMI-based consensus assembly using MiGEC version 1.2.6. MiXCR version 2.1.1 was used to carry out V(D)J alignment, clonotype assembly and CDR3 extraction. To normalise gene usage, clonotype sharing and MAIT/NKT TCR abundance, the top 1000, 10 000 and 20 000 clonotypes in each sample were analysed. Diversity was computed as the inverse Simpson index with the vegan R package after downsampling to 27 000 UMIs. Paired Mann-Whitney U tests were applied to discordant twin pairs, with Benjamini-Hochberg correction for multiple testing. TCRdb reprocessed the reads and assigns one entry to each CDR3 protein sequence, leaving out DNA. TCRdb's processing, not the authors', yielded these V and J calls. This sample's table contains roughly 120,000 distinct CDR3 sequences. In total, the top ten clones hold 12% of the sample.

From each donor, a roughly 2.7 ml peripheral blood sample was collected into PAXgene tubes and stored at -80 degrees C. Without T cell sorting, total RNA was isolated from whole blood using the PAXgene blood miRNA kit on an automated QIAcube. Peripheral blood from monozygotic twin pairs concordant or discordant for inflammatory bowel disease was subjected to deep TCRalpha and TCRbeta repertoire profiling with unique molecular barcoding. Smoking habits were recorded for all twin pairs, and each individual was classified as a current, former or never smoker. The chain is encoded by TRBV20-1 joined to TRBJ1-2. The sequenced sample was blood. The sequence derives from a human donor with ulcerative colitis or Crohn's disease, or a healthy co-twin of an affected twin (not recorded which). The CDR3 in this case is CSARDTRSNGYTF.